Detailed here is one T cell receptor beta chain. No antigen is known for it. TCRdb reanalysed the reads using MiXCR and keeps one entry per CDR3 protein. The sample lists under 850,000 distinct CDR3 sequences; roughly a third were seen once. The data were obtained in a study of T cell repertoires in cytomegalovirus infection. Looking at the study overall: Indications came from public TCR beta signatures; they pointed to CMV infection and to a matching HLA type. Study results and limitations: HLA-C-restricted TCR beta clonotypes specific for CMV led the ex vivo response.

The CDR3 runs to 15 residues. The V end was cut by 6 bases, the J end by 0 bases, with 16 bases between. The germline CDR1 and CDR2 sequences are DFQATT and SNEGSKA (reference sequence). The rearrangement joins TRBV20-1 to TRBJ2-3; D is undetermined. This clonotype was sampled from a human donor in good health (CMV status not recorded). Some clones in this sample may be carry-over from other donors' samples. Specimen: PBMCs. The CDR3: CSAIQLSTSTDTQYF. CDR3 DNA sequence: TGCAGTGCCATACAGCTAAGCACTAGCACAGATACGCAGTATTTT.